The clone carrying this T cell receptor (beta chain) has only a few counts. Its target is unknown. The data are from a study of Ad26.COV2.S vaccination and SARS-CoV-2 variants. Study information: In the study, Ad26.COV2.S was injected intramuscularly once, or twice 56 days apart. Study-wide results and limits: Recipients of vaccine and of placebo showed similar breadth of their non-spike TCR repertoires.

As to treatment: some 20 received Ad26.COV2.S at low or high dose, single or two shots; roughly five received placebo; per-sample allocation not given. Each sample was drawn 63 days after the first injection (of vaccine or placebo). This adult donor, from Boston, was 18-55 years old. The vaccine antigen was prefusion-stabilized Wuhan SARS-CoV-2 spike. V lost 2 bases and J 10 bases, leaving 9 bases between the germline ends. Germline assignment: CDR1 MNHEY and CDR2 SVGEGT. This CDR3 comprises 13 residues. Measured with immunoSEQ multiplex PCR; TCRdb has only the in-frame clones, and not every one. The sample records around 270,000 clones, around 85% being singletons.

This TCR was recovered from a person between 18 and 60 years old who received the Ad26.COV2.S COVID-19 vaccine or a placebo. The sequences come from peripheral blood, collected in a trial of Ad26.COV2.S vaccine versus placebo. The chain uses TRBV6-2 or TRBV6-3 and TRBJ1-6; D possibly corresponds to TRBD1 (6 bases). The CDR3 reads CASSYGQPSPLHF. CDR3 nucleotide sequence: TGTGCCAGCAGTTACGGACAGCCGTCACCCCTCCACTTT.